These 22 T cell receptor beta chains share one sample of origin, sequenced in a study of cytomegalovirus exposure and HLA in healthy donors. With 60 Vbeta and 13 Jbeta primers, the PCR was carried out. Method: immunoSEQ multiplex PCR; TCRdb's copy keeps in-frame clones and lacks some. The repertoire holds fewer than 45,000 clones, with about 78% as singletons. Material for sequencing was PBMCs. The receptors were gathered from a woman in her 30s in good health and CMV-seronegative.

Sample share makes this clone medium-sized. The chain employs TRBV19 and TRBJ2-1; perhaps TRBD1 as D (7 bases). Germline V gives CDR1 LNHDA, CDR2 SQIVND (reference sequence). Between the trimmed V and J ends, which lost 1 base and 9 bases, there was a span of 13 bases. The length of the CDR3 is 14 residues. The chain's CDR3 is CASSIGARGVEQFF. The DNA for the CDR3 is TGTGCCAGTAGTATAGGGGCCAGGGGGGTTGAGCAGTTCTTC. The whole variable domain, remainder taken from reference TRBV19 and TRBJ2-1, is DGGITQSPKYLFRKEGQNVTLSCEQNLNHDAMYWYRQDPGQGLRLIYYSQIVNDFQKGDIAEGYSVSREKKESFPLTVTSAQKNPTAFYLCASSIGARGVEQFFGPGTRLTVL.

The chain recombines TRBV29-1 with TRBJ2-2; the match to TRBD2 covers 8 bases. The CDR3 runs 13 residues. The V gene's germline CDR1 is SQVTM and CDR2 ANQGSEA. The J segment lost 2 bases and the V segment lost 6 bases, leaving 2 bases of the junction unmatched. This CDR3 reads CSVSGGNTGELFF. CDR3 coding DNA: TGCAGCGTAAGCGGGGGTAACACCGGGGAGCTGTTTTTT.

The rearrangement links TRBV6-1 to TRBJ1-5; D is unclear. Germline CDR1 is MNHNS and CDR2 is SASEGT. With 4 bases removed from V and 8 bases from J, the gap between germline ends came to 12 bases. CDR3 length: 13 amino acids. The CDR3 DNA reads TGTGCCAGCAGTGCGACACATATTGAGCCCCAGCATTTT. Amino acids: CASSATHIEPQHF.

This clone was observed a handful of times. The V and J genes are TRBV7-7 and TRBJ1-4, with 11 bases matching TRBD1. The CDR3 totals 15 residues. Germline lookup yields CDR1 SSHAT and CDR2 FNYEAQ (reference sequence). J gave up 7 bases and V 1 base, and 2 bases lay outside the gene matches. The CDR3 DNA sequence: TGTGCCAGCAGCTTAGGGACAGGGGGCACTGAAAAACTGTTTTTT. Its protein is CASSLGTGGTEKLFF.

This chain joins TRBV6-1 and TRBJ1-3; tentatively, D is TRBD1 (6 bases). V lost 2 bases and J lost 2, with 13 bases in between. The CDR3 consists of 16 residues. Germline CDR1 MNHNS, CDR2 SASEGT. The CDR3 DNA reads TGTGCCAGCAGTGAAATGGACGGGACAACTGGAAACACCATATATTTT. Its protein product is CASSEMDGTTGNTIYF.

The DNA for the CDR3 is TGTGCCAGCAGCCCCGCAGTGTTTCCCTACGAGCAGTACTTC. This sequence encodes CASSPAVFPYEQYF. The V gene is TRBV6-5, the J gene TRBJ2-7; D ambiguous. Trimming shortened V by 6 bases and J by 2 bases, and 14 bases separated the two germline ends. Germline CDR1 is MNHEY and CDR2 is SVGAGI. The CDR3 runs to 14 residues.

This sequence joins TRBV30 and TRBJ2-1; 14 bases are a match to TRBD2. The junction had 10 bases not matched to a gene; V was cut back by 3 bases and J by 3 bases. The germline V gene encodes CDR1 GTSNPN and CDR2 SVGIG (reference sequence). This CDR3 has 18 residues. CDR3 loop: CAWRTRLAGGVIYNEQFF. The CDR3 coding sequence is TGTGCCTGGAGGACCCGACTAGCGGGGGGGGTGATCTACAATGAGCAGTTCTTC. Combining the CDR3 with reference TRBV30 and TRBJ2-1 gives the whole variable domain SQTIHQWPATLVQPVGSPLSLECTVEGTSNPNLYWYRQAAGRGLQLLFYSVGIGQISSEVPQNLSASRPQDRQFILSSKKLLLSDSGFYLCAWRTRLAGGVIYNEQFFGPGTRLTVL.

The V call is TRBV6-5, the J call TRBJ1-5; D may be TRBD1 (6 bases). Trimming took 6 bases from V and 5 from J, leaving 17 bases between them. The CDR3 loop spans 15 amino acids. In germline, CDR1 is MNHEY, CDR2 SVGAGI. The CDR3 DNA reads as TGTGCCAGCAGACTAACAGGGCACAGCGATCAGCCCCAGCATTTT. It is translated as CASRLTGHSDQPQHF.

The V and J genes are TRBV30 and TRBJ2-1; 12 bases are a match to TRBD2. Germline CDR1 is GTSNPN and CDR2 is SVGIG (reference sequence). This CDR3 region has 17 residues. V trimming: 3 bases; J trimming: 4 bases; junction bases outside the gene matches: 10. CDR3: CAWSQNTGLAGYNEQFF. The CDR3 coding sequence is TGTGCCTGGAGCCAAAACACCGGACTAGCGGGATACAATGAGCAGTTCTTC.

This clone appeared once. The gene calls are TRBV20-1 and TRBJ1-1; D call uncertain. CDR1 and CDR2 from the germline V gene are DFQATT and SNEGSKA (reference sequence). Deletions cut 4 bases from V and 3 bases from J, with 3 bases between. CDR3 length: 10 residues. CDR3 in DNA: TGCAGTGCTATCTACACTGAAGCTTTCTTT. Translation gives CSAIYTEAFF.

The chain employs TRBV7-8 and TRBJ2-1; 13 nucleotides agree with TRBD2. CDR1 and CDR2 from the germline V gene are SGHVS and FQNEAQ. V trimming: 4 bases; J trimming: 6 bases; junction bases outside the gene matches: 3. The CDR3 extends over 15 amino acids. CDR3 sequence reads: CASSSGLAGVNEQFF. In DNA, the CDR3 is TGTGCCAGCAGCTCCGGACTAGCGGGAGTCAATGAGCAGTTCTTC.

In this sample, this clone turned up a few times. The chain recombines TRBV30 with TRBJ1-2; 8 bases map to TRBD1. V lost 2 bases to trimming and J lost 6 bases; unmatched junction nucleotides: 5. The CDR3 is made up of 13 amino acids. The V gene's germline CDR1 is GTSNPN and CDR2 SVGIG (reference sequence). The CDR3 loop is CAWSNRGFDGYTF. The CDR3 DNA reads TGTGCCTGGAGTAACAGGGGGTTCGATGGCTACACCTTC.

The sample holds a few counts of this clone. The V and J genes are TRBV11-2 and TRBJ2-4; 7 nucleotides align to TRBD1. Germline V gene lookup returns CDR1 SGHAT and CDR2 FQNNGV. V shed 5 bases, J shed 2 bases, and the junction held 6 bases outside the gene matches. The CDR3 is 15 residues long. The CDR3 bases are TGTGCCAGCAGCACCAGGACAGGTTCCAAAAACATTCAGTACTTC. Amino acids: CASSTRTGSKNIQYF. The full variable domain, completed using reference TRBV11-2 and TRBJ2-4, is EAGVAQSPRYKIIEKRQSVAFWCNPISGHATLYWYQQILGQGPKLLIQFQNNGVVDDSQLPKDRFSAERLKGVDSTLKIQPAKLEDSAVYLCASSTRTGSKNIQYFGAGTRLSVL.

V and J are TRBV29-1 and TRBJ2-7; tentatively, D is TRBD2 (5 bases). Trimming cost V 5 bases and J 5 bases, with 13 bases left between them. The CDR3 runs 12 residues. Per the germline V gene, CDR1 is SQVTM and CDR2 is ANQGSEA. This CDR3 is CSVSGGGDEQYF. Here the CDR3 DNA reads TGCAGCGTTAGCGGAGGCGGCGACGAGCAGTACTTC.

The chain recombines TRBV5-4 with TRBJ2-3, with D perhaps TRBD1 (6 bases). CDR1 is SGHNT and CDR2 is YYREEE in the germline V gene (reference sequence). Trimming removed 4 bases at V and 5 bases at J, with 23 bases between. There are 17 residues in the CDR3. In nucleotides, the CDR3 is TGTGCCAGCAGCGGTAGACAGGACACGGATAGATTAGATACGCAGTATTTT. Protein product: CASSGRQDTDRLDTQYF.

This clone was detected once. J is TRBJ2-1 and V is TRBV9, with TRBD1 identical over 8 bases. The CDR3 is 15 residues long. In germline, CDR1 is SGDLS, CDR2 YYNGEE. Unmatched junction bases numbered 9, after V lost 2 bases and J lost 8 bases. Here the CDR3 DNA reads TGTGCCAGCAGCGTTTTAGGACAGGGAGTAGATGAGCAGTTCTTC. As protein: CASSVLGQGVDEQFF.

The genes are TRBV5-1 and TRBJ2-1, with 14 bases that match TRBD2. The V segment lost 4 bases and the J segment 7 bases; nucleotides outside the gene matches: 13. The CDR3 runs to 18 residues. Germline loops: CDR1 SGHRS, CDR2 YFSETQ. This CDR3 is CASSRAGTSGGKLNEQFF. The CDR3 DNA sequence: TGCGCCAGCAGCCGAGCCGGGACTAGCGGGGGAAAATTGAATGAGCAGTTCTTC.

The chain has TRBV18 and TRBJ2-1; 9 bases fit TRBD2. V was clipped by 3 bases and J by 7 bases; unmatched bases: 7. Germline V lookup: CDR1 KGHSH, CDR2 LQKENI. The CDR3 runs to 15 residues. As DNA, the CDR3 is TGTGCCAGCTCACCCCGGACTAGCGTTGAGAATGAGCAGTTCTTC. Protein product: CASSPRTSVENEQFF.

The rearrangement joins TRBV30 to TRBJ1-5, with TRBD1 identical over 9 bases. Germline V gene data show CDR1 as GTSNPN and CDR2 as SVGIG (reference sequence). The CDR3 spans 15 residues. Trimming cost V 2 bases and J 2 bases; bases outside gene matches: 4. CDR3 loop: CAWSPGQGGNQPQHF. The CDR3 DNA is TGTGCCTGGAGTCCGGGACAGGGAGGCAATCAGCCCCAGCATTTT.

CDR3 region: CASSLLSTDTQYF. In DNA, the CDR3 is TGTGCCAGCAGCTTGCTTAGCACAGATACGCAGTATTTT. The V call is TRBV5-6, the J call TRBJ2-3; the D is unclear. In germline, CDR1 is SGHDT, CDR2 YYEEEE. The CDR3 loop spans 13 amino acids. Trimming removed 1 base at V and 0 bases at J, with 3 bases between.

V and J are TRBV11-3 and TRBJ1-1, with D perhaps TRBD1 (5 bases). From germline, CDR1 is SGHNT and CDR2 YENEEA. The CDR3 runs 13 residues. V lost 5 bases to trimming and J lost 0 bases, with 7 bases between them. CDR3 bases: TGTGCCAGCAGCCAAGGGGTGAACACTGAAGCTTTCTTT. Encoded protein: CASSQGVNTEAFF.

This clone was recorded only once. The J gene is TRBJ1-4, the V gene TRBV5-1; possibly TRBD1 for D (5 bases). CDR1 SGHRS and CDR2 YFSETQ come from the germline V gene. V was pared by 9 bases and J by 8 bases, with 20 bases between. The length of the CDR3 is 14 residues. The CDR3 DNA is TGCGCCACCTCCACGGGAGGGAGGGGAGAAAAACTGTTTTTT. This gives the protein CATSTGGRGEKLFF.